Below are 25 T cell receptor beta chains sequenced from a single sample in a study of T cell repertoires in cytomegalovirus infection. TCRdb reprocessed the reads via MiXCR and lists one record per CDR3 protein. The sample has hundreds of thousands of distinct CDR3 sequences; around 35% are singletons. What these receptors recognize is not known. Source: cultured PBMCs, taken from culture after CMV antigen stimulation. The receptor source for this set is a human donor in good health (CMV status not recorded). Some clones in this sample may be carry-over from other donors' samples.

This sequence joins TRBV2 and TRBJ2-3; TRBD2 matches at 11 bases. The CDR3 runs 14 residues. Germline V lookup: CDR1 SNHLY, CDR2 FYNNEI. The V and J ends lost 6 bases and 6 bases, in that order; junction bases with no gene match: 5. CDR3 sequence reads: CASRTSGAADTQYF. CDR3 DNA: TGTGCCAGCAGGACTAGCGGGGCGGCTGATACGCAGTATTTT.

The chain links TRBV11-2 to TRBJ2-5; 14 bases line up with TRBD2. J gave up 5 bases and V 1 base, and 6 bases lay outside the gene matches. This CDR3 is built from 17 residues. Germline CDR1 and CDR2: SGHAT and FQNNGV. In DNA, the CDR3 is TGTGCCAGCAGCTTAGCTCGACTAGCGGGAGGGCCTGAGACCCAGTACTTC. Amino acids: CASSLARLAGGPETQYF. Looking up the rest from reference TRBV11-2 and TRBJ2-5 gives the full variable domain: EAGVAQSPRYKIIEKRQSVAFWCNPISGHATLYWYQQILGQGPKLLIQFQNNGVVDDSQLPKDRFSAERLKGVDSTLKIQPAKLEDSAVYLCASSLARLAGGPETQYFGPGTRLLVL.

This clonotype was counted many times. The chain employs TRBV7-2 and TRBJ1-1; TRBD1 matches at 7 bases. Germline-derived CDR1 and CDR2 are SGHTA and FQGNSA. V lost 5 bases, J lost 9 bases, and 9 bases stayed unmatched. CDR3 size: 13 residues. CDR3 nucleotides: TGTGCCAGCAGCCTAAGACAGGGAGGAAAAGCTTTCTTT. Protein: CASSLRQGGKAFF.

The chain couples TRBV12-3 or TRBV12-4 to TRBJ1-3; the match to TRBD1 covers 9 bases. CDR3 length: 14 residues. V dropped 8 bases and J dropped 4; count of bases not matched to a gene: 6. Written as DNA, the CDR3 is TGTGCCAGCGACCGGGACAGGGAAGGAAACACCATATATTTT. Translation: CASDRDREGNTIYF.

This clonotype has only a few counts. The J gene is TRBJ1-2, the V gene TRBV2; D gene ambiguous. The CDR3 totals 14 residues. The germline V gene has CDR1 SNHLY and CDR2 FYNNEI. The ends were cut back, 7 bases at V and 0 bases at J, with 12 bases in the middle. DNA for the CDR3: TGTGCCAGCATCCTGGACCGAGCTAACTATGGCTACACCTTC. It yields the protein CASILDRANYGYTF.

The chain employs TRBV18 and TRBJ1-5; 9 nucleotides match TRBD1. The CDR3 extends over 14 amino acids. With V trimmed by 2 bases and J by 9 bases, 5 bases remained unmatched. CDR1 and CDR2 (germline): KGHSH, LQKENI. The chain's CDR3 is CASSPSGTGPPQHF. DNA for the CDR3: TGTGCCAGCTCACCATCCGGGACAGGGCCGCCCCAGCATTTT.

This clonotype showed up just once. The chain uses TRBV6-6 and TRBJ1-1; D unclear. This CDR3 comprises 11 residues. V gave up 7 bases and J gave up 11 bases, with 14 bases separating them. From germline, CDR1 is MNHNY and CDR2 SVGAGI (reference sequence). Here the CDR3 reads CASTSSNFAFF. The CDR3 nucleotides are TGTGCCAGCACATCAAGCAACTTCGCTTTCTTT.

This chain uses TRBV30 with TRBJ2-1; TRBD2 matches at 7 bases. CDR1 GTSNPN and CDR2 SVGIG come from the germline V gene (reference sequence). The V segment lost 3 bases and the J segment 10 bases; nucleotides outside the gene matches: 12. CDR3 size: 14 residues. CDR3 sequence: CAWSLGGGSWEQFF. The CDR3 DNA is TGTGCCTGGAGCCTCGGAGGCGGGAGTTGGGAGCAGTTCTTC.

In DNA form, the CDR3 reads TGTGCCAGCTCACAGGAGGGGGCACCTTCCTACGAGCAGTACTTC. Encoded protein: CASSQEGAPSYEQYF. This sequence joins TRBV18 and TRBJ2-7, with a weak D call TRBD1 (7 bases). The CDR3 spans 15 residues. Germline V gene data show CDR1 as KGHSH and CDR2 as LQKENI. The V gene lost 4 bases and the J gene lost 1 base, with 14 bases spanning the gap.

The chain is built from TRBV4-3 and TRBJ1-1; D is uncertain. The CDR3 spans 14 residues. Germline CDR1 is LGHNA and CDR2 is YSLEER. Trimming took 1 base from V and 1 from J, leaving 7 bases between them. CDR3 DNA sequence: TGCGCCAGCAGCCAAGGGGTCGCGAACACTGAAGCTTTCTTT. Protein: CASSQGVANTEAFF.

There are a few counts of this clonotype. The chain combines TRBV10-3 with TRBJ2-3; 8 nucleotides line up with TRBD2. This CDR3 spans 13 amino acids. The germline CDR1 and CDR2 sequences are ENHRY and SYGVKD. Trimming removed 11 bases from V and 5 bases from J; junction bases left unmatched: 9. Here the CDR3 DNA reads TGTGCCCTCGGGACTAGAGGCGAAGATACGCAGTATTTT. The encoded protein is CALGTRGEDTQYF.

The chain has TRBV7-8 and TRBJ2-3, with 7 bases fitting TRBD1. Trimming at V came to 5 bases and at J to 8 bases, leaving 13 bases not matched to a gene. The germline V gene has CDR1 SGHVS and CDR2 FQNEAQ. CDR3 length: 15 residues. The CDR3 here is CASSQQGSLEGTQYF. The CDR3 region has the DNA TGTGCCAGCAGCCAACAGGGGTCCCTCGAGGGTACGCAGTATTTT.

In this sample, this clonotype turned up many times. This chain joins TRBV12-3 or TRBV12-4 and TRBJ1-3, with no clear D. This CDR3 is built from 14 residues. Trimming left V 6 bases short and J 7 bases short, with 16 bases between. In nucleotides, the CDR3 is TGTGCCAGCAGCCCACTCGTGGGATGGAACACCATATATTTT. Protein sequence: CASSPLVGWNTIYF.

There are many counts of this clonotype. This rearrangement joins TRBV12-3 or TRBV12-4 to TRBJ1-1, with unresolved D. Trimming took off 3 bases at V and 8 bases at J, with 7 bases between the two ends. The CDR3 sequence is 11 residues long. The CDR3 bases are TGTGCCAGCAGTTTGGTAGACGAAGCTTTCTTT. Protein product: CASSLVDEAFF.

This clonotype was counted between two and nine times. This chain links TRBV7-6 with TRBJ2-1; D gene ambiguous. In germline, CDR1 is SGHVS, CDR2 FNYEAQ. V was trimmed by 5 bases and J by 8 bases, leaving 16 bases between them. This CDR3 spans 14 amino acids. CDR3 nucleotide sequence: TGTGCCAGCAGCGTGAGGCCGGGCGGCGATGAGCAGTTCTTC. It encodes CASSVRPGGDEQFF. Full variable domain (outside the CDR3, taken from reference TRBV7-6 and TRBJ2-1): GAGVSQSPRYKVTKRGQDVALRCDPISGHVSLYWYRQALGQGPEFLTYFNYEAQQDKSGLPNDRFSAERPEGSISTLTIQRTEQRDSAMYRCASSVRPGGDEQFFGPGTRLTVL.

This chain joins TRBV7-2 and TRBJ2-5; unclear D gene. From germline, CDR1 is SGHTA and CDR2 FQGNSA. The CDR3 is made up of 14 amino acids. Trimming stripped 5 bases from V and 1 base from J, with 11 bases between. The CDR3 spells CASSHLTGQETQYF. The CDR3 DNA follows: TGTGCCAGCAGCCACCTCACCGGCCAAGAGACCCAGTACTTC. Looking up the rest from reference TRBV7-2 and TRBJ2-5 gives the full variable domain: GAGVSQSPSNKVTEKGKDVELRCDPISGHTALYWYRQSLGQGLEFLIYFQGNSAPDKSGLPSDRFSAERTGGSVSTLTIQRTQQEDSAVYLCASSHLTGQETQYFGPGTRLLVL.

The chain recombines TRBV12-3 or TRBV12-4 with TRBJ1-5, with 9 bases that match TRBD1. The V segment lost 5 bases and the J segment 9 bases; nucleotides outside the gene matches: 8. CDR3 size: 14 residues. CDR3: CASSVGTGPWPQHF. The CDR3 coding sequence is TGTGCCAGCAGTGTCGGGACAGGGCCCTGGCCCCAGCATTTT.

The gene calls are TRBV20-1 and TRBJ2-7; D perhaps matches TRBD2 (7 bases). Looked up from germline, CDR1 is DFQATT and CDR2 is SNEGSKA (reference sequence). The CDR3 has 13 residues. The germline V and J ends were trimmed by 6 bases and 3 bases, with 15 bases remaining between them. CDR3 sequence: CSAEGGTRYEQYF. The CDR3 DNA sequence: TGCAGTGCGGAGGGGGGGACTCGCTACGAGCAGTACTTC.

The chain links TRBV19 to TRBJ2-3, with D possibly TRBD2 on 5 matching bases. Trimming pared 2 bases from V and 5 bases from J, leaving 11 bases between. This CDR3 spans 14 amino acids. Germline loops: CDR1 LNHDA, CDR2 SQIVND (reference sequence). CDR3 sequence (DNA): TGTGCCAGTAGTATATACGGGGTCAAAGATACGCAGTATTTT. Translated: CASSIYGVKDTQYF.

V usage is TRBV4-2 and J usage is TRBJ2-5, with D possibly being TRBD2 (6 bases). Looked up from germline, CDR1 is LGHNA and CDR2 is YNFKEQ. Between the trimmed V and J ends, which lost 0 bases and 1 base, there was a span of 15 bases. The CDR3 is made up of 17 amino acids. The CDR3 loop is CASSQDRGRGTQETQYF. CDR3 bases: TGTGCCAGCAGCCAAGATCGGGGACGGGGGACCCAAGAGACCCAGTACTTC.

The CDR3 DNA is TGTGCCAGCAGCTTAGGGGGAGGCAACGGGGAGCTGTTTTTT. Its translation is CASSLGGGNGELFF. The chain recombines TRBV7-6 with TRBJ2-2, with D maybe TRBD2 (6 bases). Germline CDR1 SGHVS, CDR2 FNYEAQ. This CDR3 has 14 residues. V shed 1 base and J shed 7 bases, with 10 bases lying between them.

A word on this clonotype: A junction boundary mismatches the germline segment, possibly from a read error. The chain joins TRBV12-3 or TRBV12-4 to TRBJ2-5; possible D gene TRBD2, 6 bases. The CDR3 is made up of 11 amino acids. CDR3 sequence (DNA): TGTGCCAGCAGTTTAGGGGGACTGGAGTGCTTC. Its protein product is CASSLGGLECF.

The rearrangement joins TRBV12-3 or TRBV12-4 to TRBJ1-1; D is unclear. The CDR3 totals 14 residues. Trimming pared 3 bases from V and 1 base from J, leaving 9 bases between. CDR3 sequence reads: CASSFTDSNTEAFF. The CDR3 DNA reads TGTGCCAGCAGTTTTACAGATTCGAACACTGAAGCTTTCTTT.

This clonotype was observed a handful of times. The chain links TRBV12-3 or TRBV12-4 to TRBJ2-1, with 10 bases fitting TRBD2. V trimming: 5 bases; J trimming: 5 bases; junction bases outside the gene matches: 9. The CDR3 contains 16 residues. CDR3 amino acids: CASSPPGTSEHNEQFF. Here the CDR3 DNA reads TGTGCCAGCAGTCCACCCGGGACTAGCGAGCACAATGAGCAGTTCTTC.

The V call is TRBV11-2, the J call TRBJ2-1; TRBD2 aligns across 12 bases. This CDR3 spans 15 amino acids. Germline loops: CDR1 SGHAT, CDR2 FQNNGV. V gave up 5 bases and J gave up 10 bases; unmatched junction bases: 9. This CDR3 reads CASSAGTSGLGEQFF. The CDR3 DNA sequence: TGTGCCAGCAGCGCAGGGACTAGCGGGCTCGGAGAGCAGTTCTTC.